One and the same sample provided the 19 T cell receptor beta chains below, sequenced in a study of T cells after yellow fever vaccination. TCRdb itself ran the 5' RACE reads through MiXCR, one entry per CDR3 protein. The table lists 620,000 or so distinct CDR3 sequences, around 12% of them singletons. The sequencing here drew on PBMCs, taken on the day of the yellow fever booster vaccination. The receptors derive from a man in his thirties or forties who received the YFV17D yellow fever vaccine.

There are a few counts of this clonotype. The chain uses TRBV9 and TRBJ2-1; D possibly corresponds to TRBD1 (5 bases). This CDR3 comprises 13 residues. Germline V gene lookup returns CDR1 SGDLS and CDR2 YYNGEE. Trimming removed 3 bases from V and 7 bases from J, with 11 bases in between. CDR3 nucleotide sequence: TGTGCCAGCAGCGCGACAGTTTCTAATGAGCAGTTCTTC. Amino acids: CASSATVSNEQFF.

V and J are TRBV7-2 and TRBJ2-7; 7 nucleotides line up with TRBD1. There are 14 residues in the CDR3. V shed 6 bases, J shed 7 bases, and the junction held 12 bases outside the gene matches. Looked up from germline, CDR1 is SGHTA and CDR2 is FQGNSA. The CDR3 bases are TGTGCCAGCAGGTCAGGGGGATCTAGGGGAGAGCAGTACTTC. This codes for CASRSGGSRGEQYF.

CDR3 sequence: CASRSDSTSFEQFF. The CDR3 DNA reads as TGTGCCAGCAGGTCCGACTCCACGTCTTTTGAGCAGTTCTTC. The chain uses TRBV12-3 or TRBV12-4 and TRBJ2-1, with D unresolved. CDR3 size: 14 residues. Trimming pared 6 bases from V and 9 bases from J, leaving 18 bases between.

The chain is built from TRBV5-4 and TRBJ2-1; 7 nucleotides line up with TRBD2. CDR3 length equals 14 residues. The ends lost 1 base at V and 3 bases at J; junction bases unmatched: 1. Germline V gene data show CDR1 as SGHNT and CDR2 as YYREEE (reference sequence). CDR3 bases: TGTGCCAGCAGCTTGAGCGGGAACTACAATGAGCAGTTCTTC. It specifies CASSLSGNYNEQFF.

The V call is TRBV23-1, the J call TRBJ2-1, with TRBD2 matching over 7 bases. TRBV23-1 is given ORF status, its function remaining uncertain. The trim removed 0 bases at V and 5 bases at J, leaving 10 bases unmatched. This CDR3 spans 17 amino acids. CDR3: CASSQSGIGLEDNEQFF. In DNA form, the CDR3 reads TGCGCCAGCAGTCAATCGGGGATAGGACTAGAGGACAATGAGCAGTTCTTC.

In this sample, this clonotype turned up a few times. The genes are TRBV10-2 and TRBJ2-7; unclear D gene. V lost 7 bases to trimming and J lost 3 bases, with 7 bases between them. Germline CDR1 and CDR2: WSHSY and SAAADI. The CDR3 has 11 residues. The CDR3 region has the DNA TGCGCCAGCAAAGATCTCTACGAGCAGTACTTC. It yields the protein CASKDLYEQYF.

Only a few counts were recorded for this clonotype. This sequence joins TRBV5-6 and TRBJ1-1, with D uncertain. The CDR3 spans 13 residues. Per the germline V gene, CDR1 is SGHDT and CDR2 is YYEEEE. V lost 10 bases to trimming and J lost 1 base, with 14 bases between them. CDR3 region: CASRGRRNTEAFF. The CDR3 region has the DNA TGTGCCTCCCGCGGGAGGAGGAACACTGAAGCTTTCTTT.

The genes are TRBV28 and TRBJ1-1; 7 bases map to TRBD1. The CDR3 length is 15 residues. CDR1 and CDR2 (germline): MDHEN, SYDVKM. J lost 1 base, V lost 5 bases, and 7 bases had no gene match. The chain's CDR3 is CASSLGGQSNTEAFF. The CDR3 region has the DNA TGTGCCAGCAGTCTAGGGGGACAGTCGAACACTGAAGCTTTCTTT.

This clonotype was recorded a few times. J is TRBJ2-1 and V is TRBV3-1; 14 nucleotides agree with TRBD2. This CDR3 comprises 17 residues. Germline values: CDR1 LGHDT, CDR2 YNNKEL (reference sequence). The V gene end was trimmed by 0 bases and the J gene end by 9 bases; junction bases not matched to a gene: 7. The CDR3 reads CASSQEGTSGSNSEQFF. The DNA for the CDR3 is TGTGCCAGCAGCCAAGAAGGGACTAGCGGGAGTAACAGTGAGCAGTTCTTC.

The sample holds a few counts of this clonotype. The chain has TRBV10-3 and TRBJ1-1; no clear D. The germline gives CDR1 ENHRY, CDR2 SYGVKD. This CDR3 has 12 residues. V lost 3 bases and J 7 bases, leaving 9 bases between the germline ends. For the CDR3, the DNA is TGTGCCATCAGTGAAGGCGGTGGTGAAGCTTTCTTT. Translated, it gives CAISEGGGEAFF.

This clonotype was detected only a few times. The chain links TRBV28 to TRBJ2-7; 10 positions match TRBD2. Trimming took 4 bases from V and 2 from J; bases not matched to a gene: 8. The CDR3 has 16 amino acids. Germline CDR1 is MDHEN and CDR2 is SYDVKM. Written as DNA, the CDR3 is TGTGCCAGCAGTTCACTCCGGACTAGCGGCACCTACGAGCAGTACTTC. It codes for CASSSLRTSGTYEQYF.

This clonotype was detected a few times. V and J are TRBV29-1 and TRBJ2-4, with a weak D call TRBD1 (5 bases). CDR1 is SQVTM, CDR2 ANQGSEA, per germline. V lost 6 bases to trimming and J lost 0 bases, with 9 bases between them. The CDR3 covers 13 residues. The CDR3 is CSVQDRAKNIQYF. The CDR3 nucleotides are TGCAGCGTACAGGATAGAGCCAAAAACATTCAGTACTTC.

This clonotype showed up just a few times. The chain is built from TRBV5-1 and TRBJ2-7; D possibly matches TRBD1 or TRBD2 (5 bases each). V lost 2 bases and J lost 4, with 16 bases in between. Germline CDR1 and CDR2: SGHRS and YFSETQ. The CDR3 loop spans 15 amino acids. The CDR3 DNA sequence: TGCGCCAGCAGCTTCGGTGGGACGTCTCGGTACGAGCAGTACTTC. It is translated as CASSFGGTSRYEQYF.

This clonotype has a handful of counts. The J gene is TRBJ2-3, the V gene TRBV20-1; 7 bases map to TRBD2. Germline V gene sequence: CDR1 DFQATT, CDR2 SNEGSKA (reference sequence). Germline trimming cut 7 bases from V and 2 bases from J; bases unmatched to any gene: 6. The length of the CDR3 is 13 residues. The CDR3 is CSGRLADTDTQYF. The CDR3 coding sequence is TGCAGTGGGAGGCTAGCGGACACAGATACGCAGTATTTT.

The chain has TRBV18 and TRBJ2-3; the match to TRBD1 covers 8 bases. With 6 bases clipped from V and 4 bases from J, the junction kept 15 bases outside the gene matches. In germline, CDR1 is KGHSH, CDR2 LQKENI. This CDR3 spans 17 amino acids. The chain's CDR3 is CASSPHGSGQGPDTQYF. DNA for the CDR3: TGTGCCAGCTCCCCTCACGGCTCCGGACAGGGCCCAGATACGCAGTATTTT.

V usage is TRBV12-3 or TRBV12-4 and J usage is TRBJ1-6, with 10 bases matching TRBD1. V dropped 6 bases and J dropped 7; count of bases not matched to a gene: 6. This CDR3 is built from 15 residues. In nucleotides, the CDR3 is TGTGCCAGCAGCGAAGGGACAGGGGTAAATTCACCCCTCCACTTT. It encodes CASSEGTGVNSPLHF.

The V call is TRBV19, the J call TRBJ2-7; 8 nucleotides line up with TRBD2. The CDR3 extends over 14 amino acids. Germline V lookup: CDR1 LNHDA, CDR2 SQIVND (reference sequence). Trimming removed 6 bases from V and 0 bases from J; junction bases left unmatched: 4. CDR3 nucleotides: TGTGCCAGTAGAACTAGCGGTCCCTCCTACGAGCAGTACTTC. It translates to CASRTSGPSYEQYF.

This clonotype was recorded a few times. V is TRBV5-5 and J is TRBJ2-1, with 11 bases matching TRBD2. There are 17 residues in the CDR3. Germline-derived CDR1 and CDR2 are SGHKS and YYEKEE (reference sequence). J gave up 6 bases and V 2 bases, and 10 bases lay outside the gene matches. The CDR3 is CASSLVTSGSRPNEQFF. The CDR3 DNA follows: TGTGCCAGCAGCTTAGTAACTAGCGGGAGTCGTCCCAATGAGCAGTTCTTC.

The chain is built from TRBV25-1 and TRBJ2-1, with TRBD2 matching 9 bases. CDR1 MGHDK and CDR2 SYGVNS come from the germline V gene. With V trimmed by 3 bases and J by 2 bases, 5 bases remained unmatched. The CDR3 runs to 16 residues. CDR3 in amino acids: CASSDPTSGAYNEQFF. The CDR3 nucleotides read TGTGCCAGCAGTGACCCGACTAGCGGAGCCTACAATGAGCAGTTCTTC.